The 5 T cell receptor beta chains below come from one sample, sequenced in a study of PD-1 blockade in mismatch repair-deficient tumors. TCRdb's copy holds only in-frame clones and misses some; the assay was immunoSEQ multiplex PCR. Among more than 95,000 clones listed, roughly 86% were seen once. Sequencing used peripheral blood, obtained 44 weeks after starting pembrolizumab. Every receptor here comes from an adult with mismatch repair-deficient cancer.

The rearrangement joins TRBV30 to TRBJ2-2; 7 bases match TRBD2. The germline V gene encodes CDR1 GTSNPN and CDR2 SVGIG (reference sequence). CDR3 length equals 15 residues. V gave up 8 bases and J gave up 3 bases; unmatched junction bases: 12. The CDR3 bases are TGTGCCCACACTTCTCTAGCGGAGTACACCGGGGAGCTGTTTTTT. Translated, it gives CAHTSLAEYTGELFF.

This clone has a single count. The V and J genes are TRBV6-6 and TRBJ1-3; no firm D call. V dropped 4 bases and J dropped 4 bases, with 11 bases sitting between them. From germline, CDR1 is MNHNY and CDR2 SVGAGI (reference sequence). CDR3 size: 14 residues. CDR3 coding DNA: TGTGCCAGCAGTTTGGGAGCTGACGGAAACACCATATATTTT. Its translation: CASSLGADGNTIYF.

V usage is TRBV29-1 and J usage is TRBJ2-7, with a weak D call TRBD2 (6 bases). The V gene lost 6 bases and the J gene lost 6 bases, with 18 bases spanning the gap. The CDR3 covers 13 residues. From germline, CDR1 is SQVTM and CDR2 ANQGSEA. Written as DNA, the CDR3 is TGCAGCGTGGGGTCCGGGAGTGGGTTCGAGCAGTACTTC. It translates to CSVGSGSGFEQYF.

A single count supports this clone. The V call is TRBV28, the J call TRBJ1-1; D is unclear. The germline V gene encodes CDR1 MDHEN and CDR2 SYDVKM. The CDR3 consists of 11 residues. V was pared by 10 bases and J by 5 bases, with 11 bases between. CDR3 in amino acids: CATSRWTEAFF. CDR3 nucleotide sequence: TGTGCCACTAGTCGGTGGACTGAAGCTTTCTTT.

This rearrangement joins TRBV5-4 to TRBJ2-4; maybe TRBD1 (5 bases). Deletions cut 0 bases from V and 1 base from J, with 8 bases between. There are 15 residues in the CDR3. From germline, CDR1 is SGHNT and CDR2 YYREEE (reference sequence). CDR3 sequence: CASSLAGMAKNIQYF. Written as DNA, the CDR3 is TGTGCCAGCAGCTTGGCAGGGATGGCCAAAAACATTCAGTACTTC.